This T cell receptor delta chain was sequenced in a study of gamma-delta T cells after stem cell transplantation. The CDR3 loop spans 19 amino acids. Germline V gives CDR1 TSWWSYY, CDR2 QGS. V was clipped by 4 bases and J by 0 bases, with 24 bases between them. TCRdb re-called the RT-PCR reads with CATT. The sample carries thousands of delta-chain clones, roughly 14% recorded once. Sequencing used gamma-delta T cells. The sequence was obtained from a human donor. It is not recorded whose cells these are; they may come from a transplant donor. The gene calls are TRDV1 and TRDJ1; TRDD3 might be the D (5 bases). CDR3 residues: CALGGPHLRGVKYTDKLIF. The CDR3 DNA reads TGTGCTCTTGGGGGTCCCCACTTACGGGGGGTTAAGTACACCGATAAACTCATCTTT.